These 22 T cell receptor beta chains share one sample of origin, sequenced in a study of blood T cells in healthy people across ages. A second PCR of about 6 to 12 cycles used a sample-barcoded 5' primer and a J-beta primer mix. TCRdb processed the 5' RACE reads anew with MiXCR; each CDR3 protein has one entry. The top ten hold 15% to 18% of the sample, which has over 550,000 distinct CDR3 sequences, about 30% seen once. The sequencing input was blood. All receptors derive from a woman over 75 in good health.

The rearrangement joins TRBV20-1 to TRBJ1-6; D is unresolved. V lost 3 bases, J lost 4 bases, and 7 bases lay in between. The CDR3 spans 13 residues. Germline V gene lookup returns CDR1 DFQATT and CDR2 SNEGSKA (reference sequence). This chain's CDR3 is CSASLFYNSPLHF. CDR3 DNA sequence: TGCAGTGCTAGTCTGTTTTATAATTCACCCCTCCACTTT.

This clonotype came up a few times. This chain connects TRBV7-8 to TRBJ2-7; 13 nucleotides align to TRBD2. The J call is uncertain, as TRBJ2-5 better fits the DNA end. CDR1 is SGHVS and CDR2 is FQNEAQ in the germline V gene. The CDR3 sequence is 15 residues long. The CDR3 here is CASNHGLAGAKTQYF. In nucleotides, the CDR3 is TGTGCCAGCAACCATGGACTAGCGGGGGCAAAGACCCAGTACTTC.

A note on this clonotype: One end of the junction fails to match germline, which may point to a read error. This chain links TRBV29-1 with TRBJ1-1, with 7 bases aligning to TRBD1. This CDR3 comprises 12 residues. Germline lookup yields CDR1 SQVTM and CDR2 ANQGSEA. DNA for the CDR3: TGCAGCGTGCTAGTTACAGGGGCTCTGGCCCTCTTT. The encoded protein is CSVLVTGALALF.

Ten or more counts support this clonotype. V is TRBV27 and J is TRBJ2-7; 8 positions agree with TRBD1. The ends lost 6 bases at V and 3 bases at J; junction bases unmatched: 4. CDR3 length equals 13 residues. In germline, CDR1 is MNHEY, CDR2 SMNVEV (reference sequence). The CDR3 coding sequence is TGTGCCAGCAGAACACAGGGGGGCTACGAGCAGTACTTC. This encodes CASRTQGGYEQYF.

The chain carries TRBV7-2 and TRBJ2-1; no definite D call. The CDR3 runs 16 residues. V gave up 1 base and J gave up 0 bases, with 10 bases separating them. CDR1 and CDR2 from the germline V gene are SGHTA and FQGNSA. The CDR3 DNA reads as TGTGCCAGCAGCTTAGGGGCCAGCAGCTCCTACAATGAGCAGTTCTTC. Amino acids: CASSLGASSSYNEQFF.

The V gene is TRBV21-1, the J gene TRBJ2-1; the tabulated D call, TRBD1, remains unverified against the DNA. TRBJ2-7 explains the end of the DNA better; the J call may be wrong. TRBV21-1 is deemed a pseudogene. The CDR3 contains 15 residues. CDR3 sequence reads: CATRWGSTTGHEQYF. For the CDR3, the DNA is TGTGCCACTCGGTGGGGGTCCACCACCGGCCACGAGCAGTACTTC.

This clonotype was observed many times. CDR3 residues: CASRADRDFSNEQFF. The CDR3 bases are TGTGCCAGCAGAGCCGACAGGGATTTTAGCAATGAGCAGTTCTTC. The chain has TRBV6-2 or TRBV6-3 and TRBJ2-1; 7 positions agree with TRBD1. Germline V gene lookup returns CDR1 MNHEY and CDR2 SVGEGT. The CDR3 sequence is 15 residues long. V trimming: 6 bases; J trimming: 6 bases; junction bases outside the gene matches: 11.

Note on this clonotype: A much larger clonotype is one base distant, so this may be a read error. The chain uses TRBV20-1 and TRBJ2-3, with TRBD1 matching over 9 bases. The CDR3 sequence is 15 residues long. Germline loops: CDR1 DFQATT, CDR2 SNEGSKA (reference sequence). The CDR3 is CNARDMDRGTDTQYF. CDR3 nucleotides: TGCAATGCTAGAGATATGGACAGGGGAACAGATACGCAGTATTTT.

This clonotype was recorded many times. The rearrangement joins TRBV12-3 or TRBV12-4 to TRBJ2-1; 7 bases align to TRBD2. This CDR3 has 14 amino acids. J gave up 7 bases and V 3 bases, and 6 bases lay outside the gene matches. As DNA, the CDR3 is TGTGCCAGCAGTTTGGGCGGGGGAGGGAATGAGCAGTTCTTC. Translation gives CASSLGGGGNEQFF.

This clonotype has at least ten counts. The chain recombines TRBV4-1 with TRBJ2-5; TRBD2 is a possible D gene (5 bases). Germline lookup yields CDR1 MGHRA and CDR2 YSYEKL. Between the trimmed V and J ends, which lost 0 bases and 9 bases, there was a span of 17 bases. The CDR3 is made up of 15 amino acids. The CDR3 loop reads CASSQDILRGSAQYF. In DNA, the CDR3 is TGCGCCAGCAGCCAAGATATTTTGCGCGGTAGCGCCCAGTACTTC.

This clonotype was counted at least ten times. The genes are TRBV5-1 and TRBJ2-1, with D possibly being TRBD2 (6 bases). The CDR3 has 15 amino acids. V lost 0 bases to trimming and J lost 8 bases, with 15 bases between them. Germline V lookup: CDR1 SGHRS, CDR2 YFSETQ. CDR3 sequence reads: CASSLAGVTLDEQFF. CDR3 DNA sequence: TGCGCCAGCAGCTTGGCGGGGGTGACGTTGGATGAGCAGTTCTTC.

This clonotype was counted many times. The chain links TRBV4-1 to TRBJ2-7; 10 nucleotides agree with TRBD1. Trimming removed 2 bases from V and 3 bases from J; junction bases left unmatched: 7. The germline V gene has CDR1 MGHRA and CDR2 YSYEKL. The CDR3 totals 16 residues. CDR3 DNA: TGCGCCAGCAGCCAAACCGGGACAGGGGTTCGCTACGAGCAGTACTTC. Translating gives CASSQTGTGVRYEQYF.

The chain is built from TRBV3-1 and TRBJ1-1, with TRBD1 identical over 9 bases. Germline V CDR1 and CDR2: LGHDT, YNNKEL (reference sequence). The CDR3 is made up of 15 amino acids. Trimming cost V 1 base and J 10 bases; bases outside gene matches: 10. The CDR3 here is CASSQVTSADRGAFF. CDR3 nucleotides: TGTGCCAGCAGCCAAGTAACGAGTGCGGACAGGGGAGCTTTCTTT. Using reference TRBV3-1 and TRBJ1-1 for the parts outside the CDR3, the full variable domain is DTAVSQTPKYLVTQMGNDKSIKCEQNLGHDTMYWYKQDSKKFLKIMFSYNNKELIINETVPNRFSPKSPDKAHLNLHINSLELGDSAVYFCASSQVTSADRGAFFGQGTRLTVV.

This clonotype was seen only once. The rearrangement joins TRBV29-1 to TRBJ1-1, with TRBD1 as a possible D gene (5 bases). V lost 4 bases to trimming and J lost 6 bases, with 24 bases between them. Germline assignment: CDR1 SQVTM and CDR2 ANQGSEA. The CDR3 spans 16 residues. CDR3 nucleotide sequence: TGCAGCGTTGTGGGGGTAGGAGCCCTGGAGGTTGCTGAAGCTTTCTTT. Translation: CSVVGVGALEVAEAFF.

The table lists this clonotype with a few counts. The rearrangement joins TRBV5-1 to TRBJ1-1; no firm D call. Trimming shortened V by 2 bases and J by 4 bases, and 12 bases separated the two germline ends. Germline V gene data show CDR1 as SGHRS and CDR2 as YFSETQ. CDR3 length: 14 amino acids. CDR3 bases: TGCGCCAGCAGCTTCGCCGAGGGCGGCACTGAAGCTTTCTTT. Translated: CASSFAEGGTEAFF.

This clonotype showed up many times. The rearrangement uses TRBV7-9 and TRBJ2-1; 7 bases map to TRBD2. The V gene's germline CDR1 is SEHNR and CDR2 FQNEAQ (reference sequence). CDR3 length: 16 amino acids. V lost 7 bases, J lost 1 base, and 10 bases stayed unmatched. The CDR3 nucleotides are TGTGCCAGCACCCGAGGAAGCGGGGCATCCTACAATGAGCAGTTCTTC. Residues: CASTRGSGASYNEQFF. Complete variable domain (other parts from reference TRBV7-9 and TRBJ2-1): DTGVSQNPRHKITKRGQNVTFRCDPISEHNRLYWYRQTLGQGPEFLTYFQNEAQLEKSRLLSDRFSAERPKGSFSTLEIQRTEQGDSAMYLCASTRGSGASYNEQFFGPGTRLTVL.

This clonotype was picked up many times. This chain links TRBV6-5 with TRBJ2-3; D gene unclear. From germline, CDR1 is MNHEY and CDR2 SVGAGI. The V gene lost 7 bases and the J gene lost 0 bases, with 11 bases spanning the gap. The CDR3 totals 14 residues. Written as DNA, the CDR3 is TGTGCCAGCAAGGGCGCCCCTAGCACAGATACGCAGTATTTT. Its protein product is CASKGAPSTDTQYF.

The J gene is TRBJ1-5, the V gene TRBV20-1; 9 bases agree with TRBD1. Germline V gene sequence: CDR1 DFQATT, CDR2 SNEGSKA (reference sequence). This CDR3 comprises 15 residues. The V gene end was trimmed by 6 bases and the J gene end by 10 bases; junction bases not matched to a gene: 16. CDR3 sequence reads: CSARTGDRHGDPQHF. The CDR3, as DNA: TGCAGTGCGAGGACAGGGGACCGCCATGGGGATCCCCAGCATTTT.

There are many counts of this clonotype. J is TRBJ2-3 and V is TRBV20-1; tentatively, D is TRBD1 or TRBD2 (5 bases each). Germline loops: CDR1 DFQATT, CDR2 SNEGSKA (reference sequence). V was clipped by 6 bases and J by 2 bases, with 9 bases between them. This CDR3 region has 12 residues. The CDR3 DNA reads TGCAGTGCCGGGACCAACACAGATACGCAGTATTTT. Translated, it gives CSAGTNTDTQYF.

This clonotype occurred many times. This chain links TRBV30 with TRBJ2-1; the match to TRBD2 covers 7 bases. The trim removed 5 bases at V and 9 bases at J, leaving 4 bases unmatched. Per the germline V gene, CDR1 is GTSNPN and CDR2 is SVGIG (reference sequence). The CDR3 loop spans 11 amino acids. The CDR3: CAWGLGVEQFF. For the CDR3, the DNA is TGTGCCTGGGGACTAGGTGTTGAGCAGTTCTTC. The whole variable domain, filled in from reference TRBV30 and TRBJ2-1, reads SQTIHQWPATLVQPVGSPLSLECTVEGTSNPNLYWYRQAAGRGLQLLFYSVGIGQISSEVPQNLSASRPQDRQFILSSKKLLLSDSGFYLCAWGLGVEQFFGPGTRLTVL.

A note on this clonotype: One base away lies a much larger clone, so this may be a sequencing read error. This chain links TRBV3-1 with TRBJ2-1; TRBD2 matches at 7 bases. The V gene's germline CDR1 is LGHDT and CDR2 YNNKEL (reference sequence). Germline trimming cut 4 bases from V and 8 bases from J; bases unmatched to any gene: 14. The CDR3 consists of 16 residues. CDR3 sequence: CASSRTLAGEYHEQFF. The CDR3 DNA sequence: TGTGCCAGCAGCCGGACTCTGGCGGGGGAGTACCATGAGCAGTTCTTC.

About this clonotype itself: A single base separates this from a much larger clone, so it may be a read error. V gene TRBV30 combines with J gene TRBJ2-7, with TRBD1 identical over 7 bases. V dropped 1 base and J dropped 0; count of bases not matched to a gene: 6. There are 15 residues in the CDR3. CDR1 is GTSNPN, CDR2 SVGIG, per germline (reference sequence). CDR3 nucleotide sequence: TGTGCCTGGAGTGAGGGGGCAGGGGGCTCCTACGAGCAGTACTTC. Amino acids: CAWSEGAGGSYEQYF.